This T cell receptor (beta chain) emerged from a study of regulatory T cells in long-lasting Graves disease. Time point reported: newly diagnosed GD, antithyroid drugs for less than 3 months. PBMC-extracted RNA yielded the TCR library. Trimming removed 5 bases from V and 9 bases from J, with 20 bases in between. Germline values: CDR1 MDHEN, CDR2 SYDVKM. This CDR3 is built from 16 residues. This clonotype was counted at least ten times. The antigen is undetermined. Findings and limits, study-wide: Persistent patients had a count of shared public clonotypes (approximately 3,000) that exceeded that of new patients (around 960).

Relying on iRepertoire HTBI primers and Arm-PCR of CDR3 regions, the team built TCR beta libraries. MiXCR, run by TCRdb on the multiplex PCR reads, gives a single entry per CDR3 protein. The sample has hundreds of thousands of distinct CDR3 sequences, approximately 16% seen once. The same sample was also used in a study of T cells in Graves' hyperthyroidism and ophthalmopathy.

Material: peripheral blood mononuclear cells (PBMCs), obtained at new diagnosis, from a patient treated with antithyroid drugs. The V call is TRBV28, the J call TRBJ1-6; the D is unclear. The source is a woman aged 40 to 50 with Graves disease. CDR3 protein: CASSPTPRRGFSPLHF. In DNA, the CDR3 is TGTGCCAGCAGTCCAACCCCGCGGAGAGGTTTTTCACCCCTCCACTTT.